Below, 22 T cell receptor beta chains from the same sample are listed, as sequenced in a study of T cells in Graves' hyperthyroidism and ophthalmopathy. Regions amplified from RNA transcripts were the TCR beta CDR3 regions. The HTBI primer set served for first-round RT-PCR of the TCR CDR3. Each CDR3 protein gets one entry after TCRdb re-called the multiplex PCR reads with MiXCR. The table lists a few hundred thousand distinct CDR3 sequences, about 43% of them singletons. The sequenced sample consisted of peripheral blood or thyroid tissue (not recorded which). The receptor set was obtained from an adult woman with Graves' disease, either hyperthyroidism or ophthalmopathy (not recorded which).

This clonotype was observed once. This chain joins TRBV5-6 and TRBJ1-6, with D maybe TRBD1 (6 bases). CDR3 length: 15 amino acids. CDR1 and CDR2 from the germline V gene are SGHDT and YYEEEE. V lost 7 bases and J 5 bases, leaving 16 bases between the germline ends. CDR3 nucleotides: TGTGCCAGCGGATTAGGGGGGCCTAATAATTCACCCCTCCACTTT. Amino acid sequence: CASGLGGPNNSPLHF.

The chain is built from TRBV29-1 and TRBJ1-1; no clear D gene. CDR3 size: 11 residues. The V end lost 3 bases, the J end lost 1 base, and 3 bases lay between the germline ends. CDR1 is SQVTM, CDR2 ANQGSEA, per germline. CDR3: CSVEKNTEAFF. CDR3 bases: TGCAGCGTTGAGAAGAACACTGAAGCTTTCTTT.

The V and J genes are TRBV2 and TRBJ2-5; maybe TRBD2 (6 bases). CDR1 and CDR2 (germline): SNHLY, FYNNEI. V was clipped by 4 bases and J by 5 bases, with 14 bases between them. The CDR3 is 14 residues long. CDR3: CASSGTSWEETQYF. DNA for the CDR3: TGTGCCAGCAGTGGAACTAGCTGGGAGGAGACCCAGTACTTC.

The V and J genes are TRBV7-2 and TRBJ1-1; no definite D call. CDR3 size: 16 residues. V lost 3 bases and J lost 0, with 14 bases in between. Germline CDR1 and CDR2: SGHTA and FQGNSA. The CDR3: CASSLSQNTMNTEAFF. DNA for the CDR3: TGTGCCAGCAGCTTGTCCCAGAATACAATGAACACTGAAGCTTTCTTT.

V usage is TRBV6-6 and J usage is TRBJ2-3; D not certain. V was cut by 2 bases and J by 0 bases, with 9 bases left in between. This CDR3 is 15 amino acids long. Germline-derived CDR1 and CDR2 are MNHNY and SVGAGI (reference sequence). The CDR3 coding sequence is TGTGCCAGCAGTTACACTCCGTTGAGCACAGATACGCAGTATTTT. Protein: CASSYTPLSTDTQYF.

Only a few counts were recorded for this clonotype. V is TRBV7-8 and J is TRBJ2-7, with D perhaps matching TRBD1 (6 bases). In germline, CDR1 is SGHVS, CDR2 FQNEAQ. The V gene lost 6 bases and the J gene lost 3 bases, with 12 bases spanning the gap. The CDR3 has 13 residues. Here the CDR3 reads CASSGTRGYEQYF. The CDR3 DNA reads as TGTGCCAGCAGTGGTACCAGGGGCTACGAGCAGTACTTC.

A remark on this clonotype: With a much larger clone just one base away, this may be a read error. This sequence joins TRBV5-1 and TRBJ1-1; a weak D match, TRBD1 (5 bases). V was clipped by 6 bases and J by 3 bases, with 12 bases between them. Germline V CDR1 and CDR2: SGHRS, YFSETQ. The CDR3 extends over 13 amino acids. CDR3 sequence reads: CASTPQGYTEAFF. The CDR3 DNA reads as TGCGCCAGCACCCCCCAGGGCTACACTGAAGCTTTCTTT.

This chain links TRBV29-1 with TRBJ1-2; no clear D gene. Between the trimmed V and J ends, which lost 3 bases and 6 bases, there was a span of 11 bases. Germline lookup yields CDR1 SQVTM and CDR2 ANQGSEA. The CDR3 is 12 residues long. CDR3 protein: CSVDPGKNGYTF. For the CDR3, the DNA is TGCAGCGTTGACCCCGGGAAGAATGGCTACACCTTC.

This clonotype was found a few times. The rearrangement joins TRBV14 to TRBJ2-5; D gene uncertain. V lost 1 base to trimming and J lost 7 bases, with 10 bases between them. CDR3 length: 13 residues. Germline CDR1 is SGHDN and CDR2 is FVKESK. CDR3 sequence reads: CASSQAGFWTQYF. CDR3 sequence (DNA): TGTGCCAGCAGCCAAGCGGGCTTTTGGACCCAGTACTTC. The full variable domain, completed using reference TRBV14 and TRBJ2-5, is EAGVTQFPSHSVIEKGQTVTLRCDPISGHDNLYWYRRVMGKEIKFLLHFVKESKQDESGMPNNRFLAERTGGTYSTLKVQPAELEDSGVYFCASSQAGFWTQYFGPGTRLLVL.

V is TRBV7-8 and J is TRBJ1-3; D remains unclear. The length of the CDR3 is 15 residues. V was clipped by 0 bases and J by 1 base, with 7 bases between them. Germline V gene sequence: CDR1 SGHVS, CDR2 FQNEAQ. Written as DNA, the CDR3 is TGTGCCAGCAGCTTAGCTAGACTGTCTGGAAACACCATATATTTT. This translates into CASSLARLSGNTIYF.

The V call is TRBV30, the J call TRBJ2-7; 10 bases map to TRBD2. CDR3 size: 14 residues. With 2 bases clipped from V and 4 bases from J, the junction kept 5 bases outside the gene matches. Germline CDR1 and CDR2: GTSNPN and SVGIG (reference sequence). CDR3 region: CAWSRGLAEYEQYF. CDR3 coding DNA: TGTGCCTGGAGTCGAGGACTAGCGGAGTACGAGCAGTACTTC.

This clonotype was observed a few times. The rearrangement uses TRBV5-1 and TRBJ2-6, with TRBD1 matching 9 bases. Germline CDR1 reads SGHRS; CDR2 reads YFSETQ. V was pared by 4 bases and J by 2 bases, with 4 bases of the junction left unmatched. The CDR3 sequence is 16 residues long. The CDR3 is CASSPGDRAGANVLTF. DNA of the CDR3: TGCGCCAGCAGCCCGGGGGACAGGGCTGGGGCCAACGTCCTGACTTTC.

In its sample, this clonotype was seen many times. The V call is TRBV7-9, the J call TRBJ2-7; a possible D gene is TRBD2 (6 bases). Germline CDR1 and CDR2: SEHNR and FQNEAQ (reference sequence). V was trimmed by 5 bases and J by 1 base, leaving 15 bases between them. There are 15 residues in the CDR3. Written as DNA, the CDR3 is TGTGCCAGCAGCCCGCCGGGACTCAGGTCCTACGAGCAGTACTTC. Its translation: CASSPPGLRSYEQYF.

V is TRBV4-2 and J is TRBJ2-7; D unclear. V was shortened by 4 bases and J by 0 bases, with 10 bases between the two germline ends. This CDR3 region has 14 residues. CDR1 and CDR2 (germline): LGHNA, YNFKEQ. DNA for the CDR3: TGTGCCAGCAGCCCCGAAGGAACCTCCTACGAGCAGTACTTC. Residues: CASSPEGTSYEQYF.

The rearrangement uses TRBV7-2 and TRBJ2-2, with 10 positions matching TRBD2. The CDR3 extends over 16 amino acids. The V gene's germline CDR1 is SGHTA and CDR2 FQGNSA. Trimming removed 3 bases from V and 3 bases from J; junction bases left unmatched: 4. Written as DNA, the CDR3 is TGTGCCAGCAGCTTGGCGGGACTAGCGCACACCGGGGAGCTGTTTTTT. It is translated as CASSLAGLAHTGELFF.

The chain uses TRBV2 and TRBJ2-5; tentatively, D is TRBD1 or TRBD2 (5 bases each). Trimming took 1 base from V and 4 from J, leaving 13 bases between them. CDR1 SNHLY and CDR2 FYNNEI come from the germline V gene. The CDR3 contains 15 residues. CDR3 sequence (DNA): TGTGCCAGCAGTGAAGGAGGGGCAGGGTTAGAGACCCAGTACTTC. Its translation: CASSEGGAGLETQYF.

J is TRBJ1-1 and V is TRBV29-1; 7 bases align to TRBD1. The CDR3 consists of 14 residues. Germline V gene sequence: CDR1 SQVTM, CDR2 ANQGSEA. The ends lost 6 bases at V and 0 bases at J; junction bases unmatched: 7. CDR3 sequence reads: CSVTRGSLNTEAFF. The CDR3 coding sequence is TGCAGCGTCACCAGGGGGTCCTTGAACACTGAAGCTTTCTTT. The whole variable domain, filled in from reference TRBV29-1 and TRBJ1-1, reads SAVISQKPSRDICQRGTSLTIQCQVDSQVTMMFWYRQQPGQSLTLIATANQGSEATYESGFVIDKFPISRPNLTFSTLTVSNMSPEDSSIYLCSVTRGSLNTEAFFGQGTRLTVV.

This clonotype was found many times. The rearrangement joins TRBV7-9 to TRBJ2-7; D unclear. Germline V gene sequence: CDR1 SEHNR, CDR2 FQNEAQ (reference sequence). Trimming shortened V by 6 bases and J by 3 bases, and 18 bases separated the two germline ends. The CDR3 contains 15 residues. Here the CDR3 DNA reads TGTGCCAGCAGTCCGACTGCGGTTCGGGTCTACGAGCAGTACTTC. Residues: CASSPTAVRVYEQYF.

The chain links TRBV2 to TRBJ2-1, with D perhaps matching TRBD1 (5 bases). This CDR3 is 11 amino acids long. Germline-derived CDR1 and CDR2 are SNHLY and FYNNEI. The CDR3 coding sequence is TGTGCGGGGCGTGAAGACAATGAGCAGTTCTTC. Its translation is CAGREDNEQFF.

This clonotype was found a few times. The junction differs from germline at one of its ends, possibly a read error. The chain is built from TRBV7-2 and TRBJ1-2, with D maybe TRBD1 (6 bases). Germline V gene sequence: CDR1 SGHTA, CDR2 FQGNSA. CDR3 length: 15 amino acids. For the CDR3, the DNA is TGTGCCAGCAGCCCCAGGGGACGGATTAACTATGGCTACGCCTTC. Translated: CASSPRGRINYGYAF.

There are many counts of this clonotype. This sequence joins TRBV29-1 and TRBJ2-2, with 9 nucleotides matching TRBD1. The J segment lost 6 bases and the V segment lost 3 bases, leaving 8 bases of the junction unmatched. Germline V gene sequence: CDR1 SQVTM, CDR2 ANQGSEA. The CDR3 sequence is 15 residues long. Here the CDR3 DNA reads TGCAGCGTTGATTCCGGGACAGGGTATCCCGGGGAGCTGTTTTTT. Translated, it gives CSVDSGTGYPGELFF.

The sample holds many counts of this clonotype. V and J are TRBV20-1 and TRBJ2-2; no clear D. The CDR3 consists of 13 residues. Germline V gene sequence: CDR1 DFQATT, CDR2 SNEGSKA (reference sequence). V lost 5 bases, J lost 6 bases, and 13 bases lay in between. The CDR3 sequence: CSARPSWAGELFF. The CDR3 DNA follows: TGCAGTGCTCGCCCGTCATGGGCCGGGGAGCTGTTTTTT.